This TCR beta chain appears in the sequencing data of a study of blood T cell repertoires in COVID-19. Across the study: Acute and convalescent COVID-19 samples came from the United States, Italy and Spain.

V was pared by 1 base and J by 3 bases, with 18 bases between. The CDR3 sequence is 17 residues long. Per the germline V gene, CDR1 is LGHNA and CDR2 is YSLEER. Original analysis: Nucleated cell counts were estimated from reference gene primer amplification. Method: immunoSEQ multiplex PCR; TCRdb's copy keeps in-frame clones and lacks some. For V, J and clone size, that table is used; D and trimming come from the DNA. The sample has around 230,000 clones, 70% to 90% seen once. Grouping used clinical history reported by participants in a survey and questionnaire. What was sequenced was PBMCs or T cells enriched from blood (not recorded which). The chain links TRBV4-3 to TRBJ1-2, with TRBD1 as a possible D gene (6 bases). The sequence was collected from a woman between 40 and 50 years old with acute COVID-19. The DNA for the CDR3 is TGCGCCAGCAGCCAAGGATTCCTCGCAAAGGGGGACTATGGCTACACCTTC. Its protein product is CASSQGFLAKGDYGYTF.